This T cell receptor beta chain was obtained from a study of cytomegalovirus exposure and HLA in healthy donors. Study-wide background: One earlier analysis, a look at about 179 million T cells, found around 110 million unique TCR beta sequences. Study-level results: CMV serostatus was the sole immune exposure data available.

A word on this clone: Its antigen is still unknown.

In the PCR, 60 Vbeta and 13 Jbeta primers were used. Sequencing used immunoSEQ multiplex PCR; TCRdb keeps in-frame clones, though not all of them. The repertoire holds 58,000 or so clones, roughly 77% seen once, with roughly 25% in the top ten. The CDR3 covers 15 residues. In germline, CDR1 is MNHEY, CDR2 SMNVEV (reference sequence). Trimming shortened V by 0 bases and J by 4 bases, and 10 bases separated the two germline ends. The rearrangement links TRBV27 to TRBJ1-3; D may be TRBD1 (6 bases). The sequenced material came from PBMCs. The receptor was isolated from a middle-aged woman in good health and CMV-seropositive. CDR3 sequence reads: CASSLSRGTGNTIYF. In DNA, the CDR3 is TGTGCCAGCAGTTTATCCAGGGGCACCGGAAACACCATATATTTT.